This paragraph covers one T cell receptor beta chain sequence. As yet, its antigen is unknown. The data originate from a study of shared clonotypes between healthy human individuals. Study-level information: The plates for each donor numbered three CD4 naive, three CD4 memory, two CD8 naive and one CD8 memory.

The germline gives CDR1 SNHLY, CDR2 FYNNEI. Deletions cut 8 bases from V and 5 bases from J, with 18 bases between. The CDR3 runs to 14 residues. Overall study results and limits: In general, naive subsets displayed greater estimated richness than memory subsets did. Exclusively blood specimens were collected; tissue repertoires likely differ. Rarefaction demonstrated incomplete sorted-subset sequencing despite large depth.

The method was immunoSEQ multiplex PCR; TCRdb's version includes in-frame clones alone and lacks a portion of them. The table has approximately 1.4 million clones, approximately 98% seen once; the top ten hold about 0.45%. The rearrangement links TRBV2 to TRBJ2-5; a weak D match, TRBD1 (6 bases). The sequencing input was naive CD4+ T cells sorted from blood. Subset noted: CD45RA+ positively selected. The source of this sequence is a man younger than 45 in good health. As DNA, the CDR3 is TGTGCCAGCGCTAGAGGGGGAGTTACCGAGACCCAGTACTTC. It encodes CASARGGVTETQYF.